This is a list of T cell receptor beta chains from one sample in a study of CD8 T cells in Susac syndrome. Each CDR3 protein gets one entry after TCRdb re-called the immunoSEQ multiplex PCR reads with MiXCR. The table includes over 120,000 distinct CDR3 sequences, approximately 94% detected once. Sequencing was carried out using CD4+ T cells from PBMCs. The receptor source for this set is a human donor in good health. Both conserved end residues are part of each CDR3. The D gene is left open where the match is weak. Only some rows state a clone size, as once, few, many or a class for expanded clones.

. TRBJ2-7 TRBV2 . CASSDDMRSEQYF TGTGCCAGCAGTGATGACATGAGGTCCGAGCAGTACTTC
. TRBJ1-1 TRBV2 . CASSPGRGNTEAFF TGTGCCAGCAGTCCCGGACGGGGAAACACTGAAGCTTTCTTT
. TRBJ2-5 TRBV15 . CATSRGLGRTEETQYF TGTGCCACCAGCAGAGGCCTAGGACGGACGGAAGAGACCCAGTACTTC
. TRBJ1-2 TRBV29-1 . CSVEDPSGGYGYTF TGCAGCGTTGAAGATCCGTCGGGGGGCTATGGCTACACCTTC
. TRBJ2-4 TRBV20-1 . CSARVGLRDTVLAKNIQYF TGCAGTGCTAGAGTGGGTTTACGAGACACAGTGCTAGCCAAAAACATTCAGTACTTC
. TRBJ2-2 TRBV7-2 TRBD1 CASSRRQGDTGELFF TGTGCCAGCAGCCGCAGACAGGGCGACACCGGGGAGCTGTTTTTT
. TRBJ1-2 TRBV27 . CASREDRANYGYTF TGTGCCAGCAGGGAGGACAGAGCTAACTATGGCTACACCTTC
. TRBJ1-5 TRBV20-1 . CSARYGRDSNQPQHF TGCAGTGCTAGGTATGGTAGAGATAGCAATCAGCCCCAGCATTTT
. TRBJ1-2 TRBV28 . CASSRGQLYGYTF TGTGCCAGCAGTAGAGGACAGCTCTATGGCTACACCTTC
. TRBJ2-7 TRBV20-1 TRBD1 CSAMGDSYEQYF TGCAGTGCTATGGGGGACAGCTACGAGCAGTACTTC
. TRBJ1-3 TRBV12-5 . CASGLASGLQGNTIYF TGTGCTAGTGGTTTGGCCTCAGGCCTACAGGGAAACACCATATATTTT
once TRBJ2-3 TRBV4-1 . CASSQGAHTQYF TGCGCCAGCAGCCAAGGGGCTCATACGCAGTATTTT
. TRBJ1-2 TRBV12-3/TRBV12-4 . CASSLNGYGYTF TGTGCCAGCAGTTTAAACGGCTATGGCTACACCTTC
. TRBJ2-4 TRBV30 TRBD2 CAWSVGTSGRGNIQYF TGTGCCTGGAGTGTAGGAACTAGCGGGAGAGGAAACATTCAGTACTTC
. TRBJ1-1 TRBV12-3/TRBV12-4 . CASSPSTGEAFF TGTGCCAGCAGTCCATCGACTGGTGAGGCTTTCTTT
. TRBJ1-2 TRBV12-3/TRBV12-4 . CASSFVGALYGYTF TGTGCCAGCAGTTTTGTGGGGGCCCTCTATGGCTACACCTTC